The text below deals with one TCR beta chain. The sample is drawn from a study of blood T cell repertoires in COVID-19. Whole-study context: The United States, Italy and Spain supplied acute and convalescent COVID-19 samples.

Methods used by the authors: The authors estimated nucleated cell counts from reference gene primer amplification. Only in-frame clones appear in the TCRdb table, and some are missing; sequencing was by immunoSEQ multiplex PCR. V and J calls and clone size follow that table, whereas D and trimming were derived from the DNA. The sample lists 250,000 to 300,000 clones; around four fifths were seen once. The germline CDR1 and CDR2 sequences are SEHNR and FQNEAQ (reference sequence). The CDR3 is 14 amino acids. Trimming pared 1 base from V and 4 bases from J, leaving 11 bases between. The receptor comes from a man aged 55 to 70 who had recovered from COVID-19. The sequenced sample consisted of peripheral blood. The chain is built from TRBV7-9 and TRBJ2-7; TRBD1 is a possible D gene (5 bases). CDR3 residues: CASSLGFQGYEQYF. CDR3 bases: TGTGCCAGCAGCTTAGGTTTCCAGGGATACGAGCAGTACTTC.